This T cell receptor beta chain was captured by sequencing in a study of response to subunit inactivated influenza vaccine. TCRdb analysed the RT-PCR reads with MiXCR anew, one entry per CDR3 protein. The sample lists about 170,000 distinct CDR3 sequences; approximately 12% were seen once. The germline V and J ends were trimmed by 0 bases and 5 bases, with 12 bases remaining between them. Germline V gene sequence: CDR1 LGHNA, CDR2 YSLEER. This CDR3 contains 15 residues. These sequences were also reported in another study, on T cells expressing NK-cell markers. As reported in that work: cDNA encoding TCR beta was synthesized via 5'RACE template switching incorporating UMIs.

This chain connects TRBV4-3 to TRBJ2-3, with TRBD2 as a possible D gene (5 bases). The receptor's source is a man in his fifties who received an inactivated influenza vaccine. The sample consisted of CD8+ T cells sorted from PBMCs, taken about 13 days after vaccination. CDR3 sequence reads: CASSQDRDSLDTQYF. CDR3 nucleotides: TGCGCCAGCAGCCAAGATCGGGATAGCTTAGATACGCAGTATTTT.